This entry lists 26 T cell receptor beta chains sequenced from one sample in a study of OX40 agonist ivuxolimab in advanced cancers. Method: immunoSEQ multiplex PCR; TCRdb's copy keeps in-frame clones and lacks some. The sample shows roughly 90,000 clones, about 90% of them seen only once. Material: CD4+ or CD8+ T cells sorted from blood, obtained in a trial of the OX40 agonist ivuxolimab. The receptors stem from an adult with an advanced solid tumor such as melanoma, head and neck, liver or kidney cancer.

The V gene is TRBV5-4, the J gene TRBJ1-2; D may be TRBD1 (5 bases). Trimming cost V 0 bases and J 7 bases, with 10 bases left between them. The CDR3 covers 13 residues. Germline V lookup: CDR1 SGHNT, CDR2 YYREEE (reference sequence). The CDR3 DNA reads TGTGCCAGCAGCTTGGAAGGGGCAGGTGGCTACACCTTC. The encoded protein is CASSLEGAGGYTF.

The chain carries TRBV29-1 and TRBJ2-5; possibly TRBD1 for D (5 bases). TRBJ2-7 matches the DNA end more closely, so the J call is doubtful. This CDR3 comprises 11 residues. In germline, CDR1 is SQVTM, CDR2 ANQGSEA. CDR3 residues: CSVERGYEQYF. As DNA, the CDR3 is TGCAGCGTTGAAAGGGGCTACGAGCAGTACTTC.

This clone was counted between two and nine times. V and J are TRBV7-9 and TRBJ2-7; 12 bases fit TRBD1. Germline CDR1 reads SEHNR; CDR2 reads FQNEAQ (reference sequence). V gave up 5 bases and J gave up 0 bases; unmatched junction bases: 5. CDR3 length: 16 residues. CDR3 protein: CASSQGDRGLSYEQYF. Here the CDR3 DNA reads TGTGCCAGCAGCCAGGGGGACAGGGGGCTCTCCTACGAGCAGTACTTC.

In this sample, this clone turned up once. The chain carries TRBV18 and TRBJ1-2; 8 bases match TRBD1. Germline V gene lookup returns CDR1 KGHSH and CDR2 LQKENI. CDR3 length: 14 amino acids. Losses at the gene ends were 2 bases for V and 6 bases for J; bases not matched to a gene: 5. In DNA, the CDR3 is TGTGCCAGCTCACCAGGACAGGGACCTGATGGCTACACCTTC. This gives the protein CASSPGQGPDGYTF.

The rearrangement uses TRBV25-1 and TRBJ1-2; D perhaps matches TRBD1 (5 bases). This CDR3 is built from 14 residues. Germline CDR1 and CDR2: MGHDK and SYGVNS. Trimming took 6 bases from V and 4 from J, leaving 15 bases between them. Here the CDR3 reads CASSLRDGFYGYTF. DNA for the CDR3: TGTGCCAGCAGCCTAAGGGACGGTTTCTATGGCTACACCTTC.

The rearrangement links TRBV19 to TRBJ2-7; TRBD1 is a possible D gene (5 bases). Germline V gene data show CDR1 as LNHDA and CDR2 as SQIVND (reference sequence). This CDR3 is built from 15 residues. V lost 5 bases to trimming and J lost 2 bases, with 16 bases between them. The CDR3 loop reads CASSPETGTTYEQYF. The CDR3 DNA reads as TGTGCCAGTAGTCCGGAAACAGGTACTACCTACGAGCAGTACTTC.

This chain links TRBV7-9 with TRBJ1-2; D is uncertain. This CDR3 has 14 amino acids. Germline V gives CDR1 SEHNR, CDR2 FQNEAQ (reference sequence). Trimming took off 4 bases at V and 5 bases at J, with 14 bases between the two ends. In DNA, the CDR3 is TGTGCCAGCAGCTCTCGGGAACTCTCTTATGGCTACACCTTC. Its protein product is CASSSRELSYGYTF.

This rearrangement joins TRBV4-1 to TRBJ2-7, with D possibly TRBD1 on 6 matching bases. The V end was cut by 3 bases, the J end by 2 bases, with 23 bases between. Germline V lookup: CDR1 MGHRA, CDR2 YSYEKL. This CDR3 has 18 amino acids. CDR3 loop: CASSQGPRTVLTPYEQYF. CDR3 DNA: TGCGCCAGCAGCCAGGGACCCAGGACAGTGCTGACCCCCTACGAGCAGTACTTC.

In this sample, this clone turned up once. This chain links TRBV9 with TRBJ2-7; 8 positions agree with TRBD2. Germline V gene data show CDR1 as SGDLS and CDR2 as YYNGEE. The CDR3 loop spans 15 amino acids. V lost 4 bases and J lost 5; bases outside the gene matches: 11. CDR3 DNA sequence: TGTGCCAGCAGCCCGGGAGCGGGAGAAACTGACGAGCAGTACTTC. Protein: CASSPGAGETDEQYF. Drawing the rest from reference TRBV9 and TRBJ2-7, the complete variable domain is DSGVTQTPKHLITATGQRVTLRCSPRSGDLSVYWYQQSLDQGLQFLIQYYNGEERAKGNILERFSAQQFPDLHSELNLSSLELGDSALYFCASSPGAGETDEQYFGPGTRLTVT.

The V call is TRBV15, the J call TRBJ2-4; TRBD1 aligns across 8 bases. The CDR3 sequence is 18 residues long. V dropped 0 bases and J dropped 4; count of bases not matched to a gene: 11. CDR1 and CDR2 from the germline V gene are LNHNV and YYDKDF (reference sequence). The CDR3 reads CATSRDLDGTGTKNIQYF. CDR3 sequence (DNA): TGTGCCACCAGCAGAGATCTAGACGGGACAGGCACTAAAAACATTCAGTACTTC.

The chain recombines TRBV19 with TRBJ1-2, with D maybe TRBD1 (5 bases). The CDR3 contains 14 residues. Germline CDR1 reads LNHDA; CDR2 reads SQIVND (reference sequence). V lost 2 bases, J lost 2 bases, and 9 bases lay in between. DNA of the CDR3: TGTGCCAGTAGTATAAACAGGTGGAACTATGGCTACACCTTC. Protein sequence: CASSINRWNYGYTF. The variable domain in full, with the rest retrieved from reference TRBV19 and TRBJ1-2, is DGGITQSPKYLFRKEGQNVTLSCEQNLNHDAMYWYRQDPGQGLRLIYYSQIVNDFQKGDIAEGYSVSREKKESFPLTVTSAQKNPTAFYLCASSINRWNYGYTFGSGTRLTVV.

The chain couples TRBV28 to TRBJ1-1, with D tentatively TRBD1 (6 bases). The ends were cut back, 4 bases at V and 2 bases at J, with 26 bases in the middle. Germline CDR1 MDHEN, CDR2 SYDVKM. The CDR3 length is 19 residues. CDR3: CASSSLPGARRTPNTEAFF. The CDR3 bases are TGTGCCAGCAGTTCCCTACCAGGGGCGCGCAGGACTCCCAACACTGAAGCTTTCTTT.

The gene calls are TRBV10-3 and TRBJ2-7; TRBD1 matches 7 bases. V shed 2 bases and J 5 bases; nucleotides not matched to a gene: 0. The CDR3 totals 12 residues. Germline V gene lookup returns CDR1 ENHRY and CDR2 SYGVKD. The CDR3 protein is CAISETGDEQYF. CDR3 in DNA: TGTGCCATCAGTGAGACAGGGGACGAGCAGTACTTC.

This chain's CDR3 is CASSLVGEAYEQYF. The CDR3 nucleotides read TGTGCCAGCAGCTTAGTGGGCGAAGCCTACGAGCAGTACTTC. J is TRBJ2-7 and V is TRBV7-9; D uncertain. Germline CDR1 reads SEHNR; CDR2 reads FQNEAQ (reference sequence). The CDR3 loop spans 14 amino acids. The ends were cut back, 1 base at V and 2 bases at J, with 9 bases in the middle.

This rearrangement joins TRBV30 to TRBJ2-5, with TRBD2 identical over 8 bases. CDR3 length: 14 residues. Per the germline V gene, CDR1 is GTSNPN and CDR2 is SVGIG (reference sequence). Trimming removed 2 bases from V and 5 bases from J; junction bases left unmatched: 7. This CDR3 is CAWSKAGETETQYF. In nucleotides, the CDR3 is TGTGCCTGGAGTAAAGCGGGAGAGACGGAGACCCAGTACTTC. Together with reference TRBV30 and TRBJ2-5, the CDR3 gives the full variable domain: SQTIHQWPATLVQPVGSPLSLECTVEGTSNPNLYWYRQAAGRGLQLLFYSVGIGQISSEVPQNLSASRPQDRQFILSSKKLLLSDSGFYLCAWSKAGETETQYFGPGTRLLVL.

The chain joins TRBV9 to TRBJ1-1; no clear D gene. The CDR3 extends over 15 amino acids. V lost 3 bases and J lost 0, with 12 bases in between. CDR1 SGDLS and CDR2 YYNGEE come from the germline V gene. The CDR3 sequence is CASSASLLVNTEAFF. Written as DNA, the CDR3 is TGTGCCAGCAGCGCGTCTTTGCTGGTGAACACTGAAGCTTTCTTT.

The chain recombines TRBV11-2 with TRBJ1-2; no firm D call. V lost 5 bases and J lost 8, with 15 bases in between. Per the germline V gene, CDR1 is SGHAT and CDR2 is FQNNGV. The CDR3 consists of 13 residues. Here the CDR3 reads CASSQSQSGGYTF. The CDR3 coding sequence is TGTGCCAGCAGCCAAAGTCAGTCCGGAGGCTACACCTTC.

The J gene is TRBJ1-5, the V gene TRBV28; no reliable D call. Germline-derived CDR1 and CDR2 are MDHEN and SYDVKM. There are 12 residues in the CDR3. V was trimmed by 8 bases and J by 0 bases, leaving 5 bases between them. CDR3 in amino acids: CASVYSNQPQHF. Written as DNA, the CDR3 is TGTGCCAGCGTATATAGCAATCAGCCCCAGCATTTT.

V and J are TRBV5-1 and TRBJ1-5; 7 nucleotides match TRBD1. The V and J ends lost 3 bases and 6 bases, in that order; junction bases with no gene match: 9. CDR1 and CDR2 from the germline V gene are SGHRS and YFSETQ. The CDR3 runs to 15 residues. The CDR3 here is CASSWAGGSPQPQHF. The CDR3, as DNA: TGCGCCAGCAGCTGGGCAGGGGGAAGTCCTCAGCCCCAGCATTTT. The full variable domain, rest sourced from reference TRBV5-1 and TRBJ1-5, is KAGVTQTPRYLIKTRGQQVTLSCSPISGHRSVSWYQQTPGQGLQFLFEYFSETQRNKGNFPGRFSGRQFSNSRSEMNVSTLELGDSALYLCASSWAGGSPQPQHFGDGTRLSIL.

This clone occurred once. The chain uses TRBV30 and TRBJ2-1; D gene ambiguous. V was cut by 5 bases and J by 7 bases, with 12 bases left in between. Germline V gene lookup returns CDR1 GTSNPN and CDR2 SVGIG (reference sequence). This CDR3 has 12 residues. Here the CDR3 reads CAWDESSNEQFF. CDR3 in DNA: TGTGCCTGGGATGAATCTAGTAATGAGCAGTTCTTC.

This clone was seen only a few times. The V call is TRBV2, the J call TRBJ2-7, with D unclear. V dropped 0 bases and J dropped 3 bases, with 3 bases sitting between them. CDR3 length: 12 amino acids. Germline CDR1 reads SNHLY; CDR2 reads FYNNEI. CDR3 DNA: TGTGCCAGCAGTGAAGCCCGCTACGAGCAGTACTTC. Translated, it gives CASSEARYEQYF. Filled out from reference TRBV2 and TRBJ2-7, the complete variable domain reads EPEVTQTPSHQVTQMGQEVILRCVPISNHLYFYWYRQILGQKVEFLVSFYNNEISEKSEIFDDQFSVERPDGSNFTLKIRSTKLEDSAMYFCASSEARYEQYFGPGTRLTVT.

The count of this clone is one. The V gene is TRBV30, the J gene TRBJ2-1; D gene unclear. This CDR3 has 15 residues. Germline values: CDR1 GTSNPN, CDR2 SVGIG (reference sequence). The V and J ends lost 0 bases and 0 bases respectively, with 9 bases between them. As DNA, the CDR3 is TGTGCCTGGAGTGTACAAGGGAACTCCTACAATGAGCAGTTCTTC. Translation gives CAWSVQGNSYNEQFF.

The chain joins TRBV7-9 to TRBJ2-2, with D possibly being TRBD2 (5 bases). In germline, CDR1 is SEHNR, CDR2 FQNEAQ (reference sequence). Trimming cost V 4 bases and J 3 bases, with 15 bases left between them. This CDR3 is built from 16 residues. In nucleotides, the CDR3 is TGTGCCAGCAGCTGGCCTGGCGGGCCCGACACCGGGGAGCTGTTTTTT. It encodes CASSWPGGPDTGELFF. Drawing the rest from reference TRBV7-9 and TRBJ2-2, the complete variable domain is DTGVSQNPRHKITKRGQNVTFRCDPISEHNRLYWYRQTLGQGPEFLTYFQNEAQLEKSRLLSDRFSAERPKGSFSTLEIQRTEQGDSAMYLCASSWPGGPDTGELFFGEGSRLTVL.

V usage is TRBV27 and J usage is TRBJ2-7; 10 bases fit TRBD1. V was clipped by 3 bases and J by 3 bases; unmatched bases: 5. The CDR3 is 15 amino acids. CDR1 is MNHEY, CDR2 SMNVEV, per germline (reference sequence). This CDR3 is CASSLAGQGNYEQYF. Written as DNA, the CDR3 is TGTGCCAGCAGTTTGGCGGGACAGGGGAACTACGAGCAGTACTTC.

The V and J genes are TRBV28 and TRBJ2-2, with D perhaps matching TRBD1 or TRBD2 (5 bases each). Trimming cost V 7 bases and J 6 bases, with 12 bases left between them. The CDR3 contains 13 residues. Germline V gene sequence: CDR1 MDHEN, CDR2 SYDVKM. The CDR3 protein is CASTQWGSGELFF. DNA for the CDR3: TGTGCCAGCACCCAGTGGGGGTCCGGGGAGCTGTTTTTT.

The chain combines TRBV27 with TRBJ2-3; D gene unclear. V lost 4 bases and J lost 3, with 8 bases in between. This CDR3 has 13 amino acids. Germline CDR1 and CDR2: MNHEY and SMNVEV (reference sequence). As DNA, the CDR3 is TGTGCCAGCAGTTCCCTACTAACAGATACGCAGTATTTT. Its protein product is CASSSLLTDTQYF.